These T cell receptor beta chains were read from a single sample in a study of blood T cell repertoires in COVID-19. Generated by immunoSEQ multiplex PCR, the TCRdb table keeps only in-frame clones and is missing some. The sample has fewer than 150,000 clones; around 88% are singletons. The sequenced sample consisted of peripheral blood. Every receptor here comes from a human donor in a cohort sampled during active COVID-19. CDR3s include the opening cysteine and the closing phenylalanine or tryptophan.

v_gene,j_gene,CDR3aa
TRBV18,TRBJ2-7,CASSPLLRGTGGYEQYF
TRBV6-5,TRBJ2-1,CASSLAGAPYNEQFF
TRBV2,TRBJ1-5,CASKQGEGNQPQHF
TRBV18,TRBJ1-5,CASSPGGQPQHF
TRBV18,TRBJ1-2,CASSRDTSNYGYTF
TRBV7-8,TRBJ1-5,CASSLTTQGLGQPQHF
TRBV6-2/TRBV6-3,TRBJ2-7,CASSYAISYEQYF
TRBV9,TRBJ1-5,CASSSGSNQPQHF
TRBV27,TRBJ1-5,CASSLSPTPDLPQHF
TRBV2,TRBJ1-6,CASSDQGMRSPLHF
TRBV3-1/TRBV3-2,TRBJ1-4,CASSQDWEGKLFF
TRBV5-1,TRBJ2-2,CASSLERGTGELFF
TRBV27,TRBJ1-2,CASSWTSGNYGYTF
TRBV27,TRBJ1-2,CASSSSGQGYGYTF
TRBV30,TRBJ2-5,CAWSKLQGIGTQYF
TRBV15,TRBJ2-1,CATSRVAQGIGEQFF
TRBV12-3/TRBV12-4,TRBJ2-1,CASSLKLYNEQFF
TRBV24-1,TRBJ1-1,CATSDPGDADTEAFF
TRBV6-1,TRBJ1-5,CASSERGRGNQPQHF
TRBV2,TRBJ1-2,CATQGMYNYGYTF
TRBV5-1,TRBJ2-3,CASSLRGARTDTQYF
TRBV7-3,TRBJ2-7,CASSLAAGAREQYF
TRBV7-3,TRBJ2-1,CASSFGLNNEQFF
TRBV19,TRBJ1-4,CASSINRDSNEKLFF
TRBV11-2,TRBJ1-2,CASSLEPHTFNYGYTF
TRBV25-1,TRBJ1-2,CASTGLYGYTF
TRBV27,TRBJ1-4,CASSSAGTGEKLFF
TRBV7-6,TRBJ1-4,CAIRGGSAPGANEKLFF
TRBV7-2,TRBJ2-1,CASSSPGWVIF
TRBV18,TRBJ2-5,CASSLRQGVQETQYF
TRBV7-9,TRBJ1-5,CASSRGYNQPQHF
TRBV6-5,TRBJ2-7,CASSYSRRGRYEQYF
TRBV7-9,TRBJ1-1,CASTLMNTEAFF
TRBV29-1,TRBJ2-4,CSVEGPAGEYF
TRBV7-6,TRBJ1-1,CASSSTGAQSGTEAFF
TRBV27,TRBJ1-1,CASSLRGPTGVNTEAFF
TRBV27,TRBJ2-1,CASSSPRDSGSYNEQFF
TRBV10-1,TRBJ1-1,CASSERGHTNTEAFF
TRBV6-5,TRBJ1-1,CASSYDRGAGVTEAFF
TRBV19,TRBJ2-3,CASTPTGGLRTQYF
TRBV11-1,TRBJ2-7,CASSKTSGGAFHEQYF
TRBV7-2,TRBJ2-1,CASSLIGTSGKQFF